This T cell receptor (beta chain) emerged from a study of T cell responses to AZD1222 COVID-19 vaccine. Broader study findings: Possibly, clonal diversity was underestimated; donors were largely white British and included more females. Baseline seropositivity occurred in only a handful of AZD1222 recipients. Two doses of AZD1222 preceded a rise in Spike-specific TCR breadth and depth.

The repertoire was sequenced with immunoSEQ multiplex PCR; TCRdb's copy has only in-frame clones and lacks some. The table has 180,000 or so clones, around 93% seen once. The germline CDR1 and CDR2 sequences are MRHNA and SNTAGT. The CDR3 extends over 12 amino acids. Trimming shortened V by 8 bases and J by 6 bases, and 10 bases separated the two germline ends. This clone was recorded once. The target antigen is unknown. The chain recombines TRBV6-4 with TRBJ2-2, with D unresolved. The material was peripheral blood, obtained 28 days after the second AZD1222 dose. The clonotype was recovered from an adult who received the AZD1222 COVID-19 vaccine. The CDR3 DNA reads as TGTGCCAGCTCGCAAGGAGCCGGGGAGCTGTTTTTT. It encodes CASSQGAGELFF.